What follows are 2 T cell receptor beta chains derived from one specimen sequenced in a study of beta chain features in type 1 diabetes. Investigators reverse transcribed all isolated RNA, so they sequenced expressed TCRB transcripts. Sequencing used immunoSEQ multiplex PCR; TCRdb keeps in-frame clones, though not all of them. The sample holds just over 450,000 clones; approximately 30% are singletons and the top ten take around 0.065%. Sequenced sample: naive CD4+ T cells from blood. These receptors all come from a young man in good health.

V is TRBV4-2 and J is TRBJ1-2, with D hard to call. Trimming left V 0 bases short and J 8 bases short, with 10 bases between. The CDR3 sequence is 13 residues long. The germline V gene has CDR1 LGHNA and CDR2 YNFKEQ. The CDR3 DNA reads as TGTGCCAGCAGCCAAGATCCCGGGAGAGGCTACACCTTC. It is translated as CASSQDPGRGYTF.

As concerns this clone: Other DNA sequences in this sample translate to the same CDR3. The gene calls are TRBV27 and TRBJ2-3; 10 bases fit TRBD2. There are 15 residues in the CDR3. After removal of 3 bases from V and 1 base from J, the junction contained 1 base not matched to a gene. The germline gives CDR1 MNHEY, CDR2 SMNVEV (reference sequence). The CDR3 reads CASSLGTSGTDTQYF. The CDR3 DNA reads as TGTGCCAGCAGTTTGGGGACTAGCGGCACAGATACGCAGTATTTT.